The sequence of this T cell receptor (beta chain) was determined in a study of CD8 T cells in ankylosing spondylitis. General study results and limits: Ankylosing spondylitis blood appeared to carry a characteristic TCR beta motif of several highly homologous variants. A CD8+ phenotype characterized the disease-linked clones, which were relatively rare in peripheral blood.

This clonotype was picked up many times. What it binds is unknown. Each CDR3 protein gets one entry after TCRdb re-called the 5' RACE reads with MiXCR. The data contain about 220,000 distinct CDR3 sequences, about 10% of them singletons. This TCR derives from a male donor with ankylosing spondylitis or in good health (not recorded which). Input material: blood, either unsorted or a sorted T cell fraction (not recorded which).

CDR3 residues: CASSQDWRGSEQYF. The CDR3 DNA reads as TGTGCCAGCAGCCAAGATTGGCGGGGGAGCGAGCAGTACTTC. V usage is TRBV3-1 and J usage is TRBJ2-7; 7 positions match TRBD2. There are 14 residues in the CDR3. From germline, CDR1 is LGHDT and CDR2 YNNKEL (reference sequence). V gave up 0 bases and J gave up 6 bases; unmatched junction bases: 5.